The entry below describes one T cell receptor (beta chain). Original data processing: By means of reference gene primer amplification, nucleated cell counts were estimated. Generated by immunoSEQ multiplex PCR, the TCRdb table keeps only in-frame clones and is missing some. V, J and clone size are taken as reported in that table, and D and trimming were inferred from the DNA itself. The sample has roughly 180,000 clones; roughly four fifths are singletons. The data belong to a study of blood T cell repertoires in COVID-19. The CDR3 is 15 amino acids. Germline assignment: CDR1 MNHEY and CDR2 SMNVEV (reference sequence). The germline V and J ends were trimmed by 4 bases and 4 bases, with 14 bases remaining between them. Clinical history as reported by participants underpinned cohort assignment. Two negative PCRs, clearance, or symptom resolution were required of recovered Cohort 3 donors.

The sample taken for sequencing was PBMCs or T cells enriched from blood (not recorded which). V and J are TRBV27 and TRBJ1-5; TRBD1 is a possible D gene (5 bases). This clonotype originated in a man aged 40-49 years who had recovered from COVID-19. The CDR3 spells CASSSRQTENQPQHF. The CDR3 DNA sequence: TGTGCCAGCAGTTCGAGACAGACCGAGAATCAGCCCCAGCATTTT.